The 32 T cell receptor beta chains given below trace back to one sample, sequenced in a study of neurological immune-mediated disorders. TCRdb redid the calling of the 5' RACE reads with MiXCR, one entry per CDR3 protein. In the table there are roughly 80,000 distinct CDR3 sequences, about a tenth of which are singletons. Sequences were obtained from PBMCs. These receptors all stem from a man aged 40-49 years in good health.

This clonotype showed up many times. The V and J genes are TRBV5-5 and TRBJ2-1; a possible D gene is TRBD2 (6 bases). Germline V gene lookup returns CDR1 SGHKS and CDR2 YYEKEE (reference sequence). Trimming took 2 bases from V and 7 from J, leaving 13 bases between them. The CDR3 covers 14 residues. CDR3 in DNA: TGTGCCAGCAGCTTCATTCCTCGGGGGAATGAGCAGTTCTTC. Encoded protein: CASSFIPRGNEQFF.

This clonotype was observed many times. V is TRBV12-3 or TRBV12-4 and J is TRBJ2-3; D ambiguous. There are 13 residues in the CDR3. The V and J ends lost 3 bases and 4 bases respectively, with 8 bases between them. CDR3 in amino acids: CASSFVGADTQYF. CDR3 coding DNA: TGTGCCAGCAGTTTCGTTGGGGCAGATACGCAGTATTTT.

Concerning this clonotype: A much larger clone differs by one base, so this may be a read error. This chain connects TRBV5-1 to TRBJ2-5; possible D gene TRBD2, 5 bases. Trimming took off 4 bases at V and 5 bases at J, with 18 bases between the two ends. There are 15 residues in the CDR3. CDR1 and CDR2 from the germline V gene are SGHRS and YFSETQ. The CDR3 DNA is TGCGCCAGCAGCCCTGTATCCGGCAGAGGGGAGACCCAGTACTTC. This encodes CASSPVSGRGETQYF. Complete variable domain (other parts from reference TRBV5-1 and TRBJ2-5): KAGVTQTPRYLIKTRGQQVTLSCSPISGHRSVSWYQQTPGQGLQFLFEYFSETQRNKGNFPGRFSGRQFSNSRSEMNVSTLELGDSALYLCASSPVSGRGETQYFGPGTRLLVL.

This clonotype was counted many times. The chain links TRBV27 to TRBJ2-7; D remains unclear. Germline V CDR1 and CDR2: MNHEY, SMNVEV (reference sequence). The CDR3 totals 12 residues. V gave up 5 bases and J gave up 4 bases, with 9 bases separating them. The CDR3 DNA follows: TGTGCCAGCAGTCTCCTGGGGTACGAGCAGTACTTC. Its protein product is CASSLLGYEQYF.

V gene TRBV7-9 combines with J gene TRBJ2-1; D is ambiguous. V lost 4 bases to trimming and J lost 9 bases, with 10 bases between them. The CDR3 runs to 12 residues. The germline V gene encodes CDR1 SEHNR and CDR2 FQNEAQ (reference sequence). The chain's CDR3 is CASSSVGREQFF. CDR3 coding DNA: TGTGCCAGCAGCTCTGTAGGGCGTGAGCAGTTCTTC.

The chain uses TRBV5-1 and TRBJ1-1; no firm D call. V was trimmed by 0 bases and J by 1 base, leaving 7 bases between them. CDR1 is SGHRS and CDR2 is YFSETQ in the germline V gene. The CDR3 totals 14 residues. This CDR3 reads CASSLGTENTEAFF. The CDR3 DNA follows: TGCGCCAGCAGCTTGGGCACAGAGAACACTGAAGCTTTCTTT.

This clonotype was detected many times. This CDR3 reads CASSGDEVVGNTEAFF. As DNA, the CDR3 is TGTGCCAGCAGTGGGGACGAAGTCGTCGGGAACACTGAAGCTTTCTTT. The chain has TRBV25-1 and TRBJ1-1, with D tentatively TRBD1 (5 bases). The germline V gene encodes CDR1 MGHDK and CDR2 SYGVNS. V was clipped by 4 bases and J by 1 base, with 16 bases between them. The CDR3 spans 16 residues.

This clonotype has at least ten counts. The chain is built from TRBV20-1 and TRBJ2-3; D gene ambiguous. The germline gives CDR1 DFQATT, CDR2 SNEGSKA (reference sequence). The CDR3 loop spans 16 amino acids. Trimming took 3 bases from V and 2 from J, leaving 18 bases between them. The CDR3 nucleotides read TGCAGTGCTAGTCAAGACCGACAAATCAACACAGATACGCAGTATTTT. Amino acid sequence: CSASQDRQINTDTQYF.

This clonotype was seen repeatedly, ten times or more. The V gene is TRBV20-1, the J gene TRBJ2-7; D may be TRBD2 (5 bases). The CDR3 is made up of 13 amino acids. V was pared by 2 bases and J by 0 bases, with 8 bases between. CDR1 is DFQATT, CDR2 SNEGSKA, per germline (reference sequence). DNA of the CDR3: TGCAGTGCTAGATGGGAGCTCTCCTACGAGCAGTACTTC. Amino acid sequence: CSARWELSYEQYF.

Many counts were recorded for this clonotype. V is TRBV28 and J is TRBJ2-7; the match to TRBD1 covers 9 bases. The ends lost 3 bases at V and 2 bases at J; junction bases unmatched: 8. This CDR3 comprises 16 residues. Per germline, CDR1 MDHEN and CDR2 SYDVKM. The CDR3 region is CASSFPRGQGPYEQYF. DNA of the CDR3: TGTGCCAGCAGTTTCCCTCGGGGACAGGGACCCTACGAGCAGTACTTC. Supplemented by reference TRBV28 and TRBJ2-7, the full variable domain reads DVKVTQSSRYLVKRTGEKVFLECVQDMDHENMFWYRQDPGLGLRLIYFSYDVKMKEKGDIPEGYSVSREKKERFSLILESASTNQTSMYLCASSFPRGQGPYEQYFGPGTRLTVT.

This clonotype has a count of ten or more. Written as DNA, the CDR3 is TGTGCCATCAGTGAAACCTGGAGTCTCACAGATACGCAGTATTTT. Its protein product is CAISETWSLTDTQYF. V is TRBV10-3 and J is TRBJ2-3, with D uncertain. Germline V gene data show CDR1 as ENHRY and CDR2 as SYGVKD. The germline V and J ends were trimmed by 3 bases and 2 bases, with 12 bases remaining between them. This CDR3 is built from 15 residues.

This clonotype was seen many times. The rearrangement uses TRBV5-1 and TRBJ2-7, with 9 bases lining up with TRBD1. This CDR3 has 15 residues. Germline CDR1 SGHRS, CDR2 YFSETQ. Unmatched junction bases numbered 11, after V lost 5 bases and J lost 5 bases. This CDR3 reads CASRRAGTGSDEQYF. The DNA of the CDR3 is TGCGCCAGCAGGCGTGCCGGGACAGGGTCCGACGAGCAGTACTTC.

CDR3 nucleotide sequence: TGCGCCAGCAGCCCGGGCCCTAAACTACCCTCCTACGAGCAGTACTTC. This sequence encodes CASSPGPKLPSYEQYF. This chain connects TRBV5-1 to TRBJ2-7; no firm D call. The germline V gene has CDR1 SGHRS and CDR2 YFSETQ. Trimming removed 4 bases at V and 0 bases at J, with 17 bases between. The CDR3 has 16 amino acids.

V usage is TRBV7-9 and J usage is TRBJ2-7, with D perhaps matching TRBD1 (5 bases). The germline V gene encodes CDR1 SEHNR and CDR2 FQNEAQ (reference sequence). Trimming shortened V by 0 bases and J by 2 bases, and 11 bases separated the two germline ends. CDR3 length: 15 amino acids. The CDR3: CASSLASQVPYEQYF. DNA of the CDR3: TGTGCCAGCAGCTTAGCTTCACAGGTACCCTACGAGCAGTACTTC. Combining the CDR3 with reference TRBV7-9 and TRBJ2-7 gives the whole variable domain DTGVSQNPRHKITKRGQNVTFRCDPISEHNRLYWYRQTLGQGPEFLTYFQNEAQLEKSRLLSDRFSAERPKGSFSTLEIQRTEQGDSAMYLCASSLASQVPYEQYFGPGTRLTVT.

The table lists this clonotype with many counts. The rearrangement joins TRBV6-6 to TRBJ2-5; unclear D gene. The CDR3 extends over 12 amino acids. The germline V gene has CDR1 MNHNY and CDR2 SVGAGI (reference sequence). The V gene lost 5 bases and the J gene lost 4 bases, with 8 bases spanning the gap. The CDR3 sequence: CASSPSLETQYF. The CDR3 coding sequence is TGTGCCAGCAGTCCCTCATTAGAGACCCAGTACTTC.

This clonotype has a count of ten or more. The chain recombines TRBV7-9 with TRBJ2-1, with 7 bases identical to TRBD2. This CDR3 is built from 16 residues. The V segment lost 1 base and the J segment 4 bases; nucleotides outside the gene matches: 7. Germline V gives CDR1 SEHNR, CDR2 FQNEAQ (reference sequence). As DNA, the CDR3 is TGTGCCAGCAGCTTAGTAGGGCTAGCGGTATACAATGAGCAGTTCTTC. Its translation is CASSLVGLAVYNEQFF. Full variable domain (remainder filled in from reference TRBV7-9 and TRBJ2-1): DTGVSQNPRHKITKRGQNVTFRCDPISEHNRLYWYRQTLGQGPEFLTYFQNEAQLEKSRLLSDRFSAERPKGSFSTLEIQRTEQGDSAMYLCASSLVGLAVYNEQFFGPGTRLTVL.

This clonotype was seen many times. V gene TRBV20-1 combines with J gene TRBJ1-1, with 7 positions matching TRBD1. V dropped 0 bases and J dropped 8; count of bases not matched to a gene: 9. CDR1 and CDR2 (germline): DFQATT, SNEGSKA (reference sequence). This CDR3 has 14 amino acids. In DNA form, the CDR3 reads TGCAGTGCTAGAGAGGGGGACAGAAGATGGGAAGCTTTCTTT. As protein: CSAREGDRRWEAFF.

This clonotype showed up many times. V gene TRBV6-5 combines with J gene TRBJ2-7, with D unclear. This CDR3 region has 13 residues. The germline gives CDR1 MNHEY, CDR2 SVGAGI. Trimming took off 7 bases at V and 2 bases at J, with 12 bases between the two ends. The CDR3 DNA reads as TGTGCCAGCATGACACCACCACCCTACGAGCAGTACTTC. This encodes CASMTPPPYEQYF.

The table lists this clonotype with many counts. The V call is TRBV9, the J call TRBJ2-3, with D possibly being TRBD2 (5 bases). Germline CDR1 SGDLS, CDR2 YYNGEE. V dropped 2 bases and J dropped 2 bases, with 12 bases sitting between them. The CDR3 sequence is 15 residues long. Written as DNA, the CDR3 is TGTGCCAGCAGCGTTTGGGGAGAGATCACAGATACGCAGTATTTT. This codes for CASSVWGEITDTQYF.

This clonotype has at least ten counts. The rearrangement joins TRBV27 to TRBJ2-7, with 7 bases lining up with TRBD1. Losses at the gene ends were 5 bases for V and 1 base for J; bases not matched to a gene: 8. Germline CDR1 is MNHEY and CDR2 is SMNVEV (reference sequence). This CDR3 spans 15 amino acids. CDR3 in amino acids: CASSLSRTGSYEQYF. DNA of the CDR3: TGTGCCAGCAGTCTAAGCCGGACAGGTTCCTACGAGCAGTACTTC.

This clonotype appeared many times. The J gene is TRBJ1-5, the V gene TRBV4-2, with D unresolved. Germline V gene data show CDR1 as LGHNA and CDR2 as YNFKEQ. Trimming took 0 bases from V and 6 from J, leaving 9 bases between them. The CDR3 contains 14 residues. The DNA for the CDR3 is TGTGCCAGCAGCCAAGATGGGGTAGGTCAGCCCCAGCATTTT. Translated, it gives CASSQDGVGQPQHF.

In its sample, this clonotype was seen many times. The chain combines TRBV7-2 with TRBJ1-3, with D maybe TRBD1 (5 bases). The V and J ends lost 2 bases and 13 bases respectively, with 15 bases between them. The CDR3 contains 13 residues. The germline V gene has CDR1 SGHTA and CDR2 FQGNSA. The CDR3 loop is CASSLIYGTLIYF. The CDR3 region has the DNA TGTGCCAGCAGCTTAATATACGGGACCCTTATATATTTT.

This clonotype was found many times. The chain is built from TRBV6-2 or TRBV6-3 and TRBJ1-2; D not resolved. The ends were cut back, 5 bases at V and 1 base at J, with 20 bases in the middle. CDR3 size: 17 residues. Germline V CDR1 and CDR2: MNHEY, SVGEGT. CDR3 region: CASSGSLRRTDNYGYTF. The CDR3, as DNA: TGTGCCAGCAGTGGCTCCTTGAGACGGACGGATAACTATGGCTACACCTTC.

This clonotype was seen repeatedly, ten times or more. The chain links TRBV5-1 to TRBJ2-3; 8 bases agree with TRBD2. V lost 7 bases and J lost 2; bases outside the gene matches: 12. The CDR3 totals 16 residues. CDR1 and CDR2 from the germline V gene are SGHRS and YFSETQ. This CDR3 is CASRDGGARITDTQYF. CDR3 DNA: TGCGCCAGCCGCGACGGGGGGGCGCGAATCACAGATACGCAGTATTTT.

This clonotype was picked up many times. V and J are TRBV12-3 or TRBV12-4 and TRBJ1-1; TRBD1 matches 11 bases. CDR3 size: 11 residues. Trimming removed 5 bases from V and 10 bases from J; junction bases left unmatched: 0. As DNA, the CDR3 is TGTGCCAGCAGTGGACAGGGGGCAGCTTTCTTT. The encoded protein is CASSGQGAAFF.

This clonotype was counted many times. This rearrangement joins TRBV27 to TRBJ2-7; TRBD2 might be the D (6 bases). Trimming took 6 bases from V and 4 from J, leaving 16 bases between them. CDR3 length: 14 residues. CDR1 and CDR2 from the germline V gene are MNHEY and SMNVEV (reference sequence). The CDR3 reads CASRLGGIYYEQYF. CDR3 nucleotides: TGTGCCAGCAGACTGGGCGGGATTTATTACGAGCAGTACTTC.

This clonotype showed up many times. CDR3 nucleotides: TGTGCCAGCAGTTTGAGGTCAAACGGGTATGCGCAGTATTTT. Translating it yields CASSLRSNGYAQYF. The chain employs TRBV27 and TRBJ2-3; no definite D call. CDR3 size: 14 residues. The V end was cut by 3 bases, the J end by 10 bases, with 17 bases between. Germline CDR1 and CDR2: MNHEY and SMNVEV (reference sequence).

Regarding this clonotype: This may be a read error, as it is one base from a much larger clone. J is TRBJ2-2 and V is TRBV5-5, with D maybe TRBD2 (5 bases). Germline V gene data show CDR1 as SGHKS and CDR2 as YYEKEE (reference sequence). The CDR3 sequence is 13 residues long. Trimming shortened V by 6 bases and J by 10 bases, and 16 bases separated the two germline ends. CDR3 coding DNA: TGTGCCAGCAACCTCGCCGGGGTCGTGGAGCTGTTTTTT. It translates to CASNLAGVVELFF. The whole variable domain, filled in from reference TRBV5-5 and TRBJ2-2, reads DAGVTQSPTHLIKTRGQQVTLRCSPISGHKSVSWYQQVLGQGPQFIFQYYEKEERGRGNFPDRFSARQFPNYSSELNVNALLLGDSALYLCASNLAGVVELFFGEGSRLTVL.

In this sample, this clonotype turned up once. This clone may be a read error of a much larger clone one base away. CDR3 bases: TGTGCCACCAGTTCCCCGACAGGGGCGGGTGTGACCCAGTACTTC. It yields the protein CATSSPTGAGVTQYF. The V call is TRBV6-5, the J call TRBJ2-5, with TRBD1 matching over 8 bases. CDR1 is MNHEY and CDR2 is SVGAGI in the germline V gene. The CDR3 consists of 15 residues.

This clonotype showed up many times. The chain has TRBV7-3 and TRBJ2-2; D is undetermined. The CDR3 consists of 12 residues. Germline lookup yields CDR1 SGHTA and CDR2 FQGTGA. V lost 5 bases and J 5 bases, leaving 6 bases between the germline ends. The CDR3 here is CASSTRTGELFF. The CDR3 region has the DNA TGTGCCAGCAGCACCAGAACCGGGGAGCTGTTTTTT.

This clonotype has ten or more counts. The CDR3 DNA sequence: TGTGCCAGCAGCTTGACCGGGGGGGCAGACTATGGCTACACCTTC. Its protein product is CASSLTGGADYGYTF. V usage is TRBV5-5 and J usage is TRBJ1-2; possible D gene TRBD1, 6 bases. The length of the CDR3 is 15 residues. Germline CDR1 reads SGHKS; CDR2 reads YYEKEE (reference sequence). The V and J ends lost 1 base and 3 bases respectively, with 13 bases between them.

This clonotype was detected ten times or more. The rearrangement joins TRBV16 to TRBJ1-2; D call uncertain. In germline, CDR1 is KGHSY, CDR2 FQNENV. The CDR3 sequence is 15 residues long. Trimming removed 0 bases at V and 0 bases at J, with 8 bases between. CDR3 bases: TGTGCCAGCAGCCAATCCAAGGGCTCTAACTATGGCTACACCTTC. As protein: CASSQSKGSNYGYTF.